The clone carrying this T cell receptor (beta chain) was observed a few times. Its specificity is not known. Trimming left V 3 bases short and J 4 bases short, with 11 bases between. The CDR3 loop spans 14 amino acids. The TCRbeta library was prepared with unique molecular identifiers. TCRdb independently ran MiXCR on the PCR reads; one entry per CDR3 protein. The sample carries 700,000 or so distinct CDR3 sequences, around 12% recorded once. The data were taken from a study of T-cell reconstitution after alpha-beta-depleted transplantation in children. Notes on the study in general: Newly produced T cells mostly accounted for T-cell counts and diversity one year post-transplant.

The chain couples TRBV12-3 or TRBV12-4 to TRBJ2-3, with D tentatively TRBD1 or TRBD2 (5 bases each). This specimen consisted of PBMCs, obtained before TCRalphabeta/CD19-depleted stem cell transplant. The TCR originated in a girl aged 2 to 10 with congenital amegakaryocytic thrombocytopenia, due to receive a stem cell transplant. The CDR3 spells CASSFDGTADTQYF. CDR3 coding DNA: TGTGCCAGCAGTTTCGACGGGACCGCAGATACGCAGTATTTT.